This entry lists 26 T cell receptor beta chains sequenced from one sample in a study of PD-1 blockade in mismatch repair-deficient tumors. Clones were read by immunoSEQ multiplex PCR, and TCRdb kept only the in-frame ones, dropping some. The data hold about 17,000 clones, with roughly 84% observed a single time. Sequencing used PBMCs, obtained approximately 22 weeks after starting pembrolizumab. Receptors originate from an adult with mismatch repair-deficient cancer.

This rearrangement joins TRBV13 to TRBJ2-1; the match to TRBD2 covers 8 bases. The CDR3 has 15 residues. The V gene's germline CDR1 is PRHDT and CDR2 FYEKMQ (reference sequence). After removal of 5 bases from V and 0 bases from J, the junction contained 3 bases not matched to a gene. The CDR3 spells CASSQRESSYNEQFF. The CDR3 nucleotides are TGTGCCAGCAGCCAGCGGGAGAGCTCCTACAATGAGCAGTTCTTC.

This sequence joins TRBV5-1 and TRBJ1-4, with TRBD1 as a possible D gene (6 bases). The V end lost 4 bases, the J end lost 5 bases, and 15 bases lay between the germline ends. CDR1 is SGHRS and CDR2 is YFSETQ in the germline V gene. The length of the CDR3 is 15 residues. CDR3 in amino acids: CASSPQGPPNEKLFF. In DNA form, the CDR3 reads TGCGCCAGCAGCCCACAGGGACCCCCCAATGAAAAACTGTTTTTT.

The gene calls are TRBV11-3 and TRBJ1-2, with 8 bases that match TRBD1. The CDR3 consists of 14 residues. The V gene end was trimmed by 6 bases and the J gene end by 7 bases; junction bases not matched to a gene: 10. Germline assignment: CDR1 SGHNT and CDR2 YENEEA. The CDR3 region is CASSKGQGTGGYTF. The CDR3 DNA is TGTGCCAGCAGTAAAGGACAGGGAACGGGTGGCTACACCTTC.

The chain employs TRBV7-2 and TRBJ2-1; TRBD2 is a possible D gene (5 bases). Germline assignment: CDR1 SGHTA and CDR2 FQGNSA. The CDR3 has 15 residues. V lost 4 bases to trimming and J lost 9 bases, with 19 bases between them. Here the CDR3 reads CASSSQADFWREQFF. CDR3 nucleotide sequence: TGTGCCAGCAGCTCCCAAGCGGACTTCTGGCGTGAGCAGTTCTTC.

The chain joins TRBV28 to TRBJ1-4; D not certain. CDR3 length equals 16 residues. Trimming stripped 4 bases from V and 6 bases from J, with 18 bases between. From germline, CDR1 is MDHEN and CDR2 SYDVKM. The CDR3: CASSSPAGNPHEKLFF. The CDR3 bases are TGTGCCAGCAGTTCCCCCGCCGGGAACCCTCATGAAAAACTGTTTTTT.

Written as DNA, the CDR3 is TGCGCCAGCAGCCAAGACCTGACAGGGGGCAAGGCCAAAAACATTCAGTACTTC. Protein product: CASSQDLTGGKAKNIQYF. This rearrangement joins TRBV4-1 to TRBJ2-4, with TRBD1 identical over 10 bases. V was pared by 0 bases and J by 1 base, with 6 bases of the junction left unmatched. Looked up from germline, CDR1 is MGHRA and CDR2 is YSYEKL. There are 18 residues in the CDR3.

V is TRBV7-2 and J is TRBJ1-4, with D tentatively TRBD1 (6 bases). Germline values: CDR1 SGHTA, CDR2 FQGNSA. Trimming cost V 5 bases and J 4 bases, with 14 bases left between them. This CDR3 region has 15 residues. As DNA, the CDR3 is TGTGCCAGCAGCCGGGACATGCCTATTAATGAAAAACTGTTTTTT. Amino acids: CASSRDMPINEKLFF. The complete variable domain, with remaining parts taken from reference TRBV7-2 and TRBJ1-4, reads GAGVSQSPSNKVTEKGKDVELRCDPISGHTALYWYRQSLGQGLEFLIYFQGNSAPDKSGLPSDRFSAERTGGSVSTLTIQRTQQEDSAVYLCASSRDMPINEKLFFGSGTQLSVL.

V is TRBV19 and J is TRBJ2-1, with D perhaps matching TRBD2 (6 bases). The germline CDR1 and CDR2 sequences are LNHDA and SQIVND (reference sequence). This CDR3 is built from 14 residues. Deletions cut 5 bases from V and 15 bases from J, with 23 bases between. The CDR3: CASSSGSVPNRLFF. The CDR3 DNA reads TGTGCCAGTAGTTCCGGGAGCGTCCCGAATAGGCTGTTCTTC.

The rearrangement uses TRBV5-1 and TRBJ2-3; a weak D match, TRBD1 (6 bases). Germline V lookup: CDR1 SGHRS, CDR2 YFSETQ. The CDR3 has 14 residues. Trimming removed 1 base from V and 0 bases from J, with 6 bases in between. The CDR3: CASSLTGSTDTQYF. DNA for the CDR3: TGCGCCAGCAGCTTGACAGGGAGCACAGATACGCAGTATTTT.

The chain uses TRBV9 and TRBJ2-3; 12 bases are a match to TRBD2. V trimming: 3 bases; J trimming: 6 bases; junction bases outside the gene matches: 8. CDR3 length: 16 residues. The V gene's germline CDR1 is SGDLS and CDR2 YYNGEE. CDR3 protein: CASSAGLAGSLDTQYF. As DNA, the CDR3 is TGTGCCAGCAGCGCAGGACTAGCGGGAAGTTTGGATACGCAGTATTTT.

This clone was detected only once. V gene TRBV28 combines with J gene TRBJ1-5; no firm D call. Trimming removed 4 bases at V and 1 base at J, with 11 bases between. This CDR3 has 15 amino acids. Germline V gene lookup returns CDR1 MDHEN and CDR2 SYDVKM. The CDR3 bases are TGTGCCAGCAGTTCTCCAGGATCGAGCAATCAGCCCCAGCATTTT. It yields the protein CASSSPGSSNQPQHF. Using reference TRBV28 and TRBJ1-5 for the parts outside the CDR3, the full variable domain is DVKVTQSSRYLVKRTGEKVFLECVQDMDHENMFWYRQDPGLGLRLIYFSYDVKMKEKGDIPEGYSVSREKKERFSLILESASTNQTSMYLCASSSPGSSNQPQHFGDGTRLSIL.

The chain recombines TRBV6-1 with TRBJ2-7, with 7 positions matching TRBD2. The CDR3 has 14 residues. After removal of 10 bases from V and 1 base from J, the junction contained 10 bases not matched to a gene. Germline CDR1 MNHNS, CDR2 SASEGT. The CDR3 DNA reads as TGTGCCACCCTAGGACTAGTCCCTTCCTACGAGCAGTACTTC. Its protein is CATLGLVPSYEQYF.

This rearrangement joins TRBV30 to TRBJ2-3; 7 bases map to TRBD2. CDR1 and CDR2 from the germline V gene are GTSNPN and SVGIG (reference sequence). V was clipped by 0 bases and J by 3 bases; unmatched bases: 6. The CDR3 extends over 15 amino acids. The CDR3 sequence is CAWSVALGGTDTQYF. CDR3 DNA sequence: TGTGCCTGGAGTGTGGCACTCGGGGGGACAGATACGCAGTATTTT.

The rearrangement joins TRBV4-1 to TRBJ1-5; D unresolved. V lost 4 bases to trimming and J lost 4 bases, with 11 bases between them. CDR3 length equals 14 residues. Germline CDR1 reads MGHRA; CDR2 reads YSYEKL. The CDR3 spells CASSPNRLNQPQHF. CDR3 bases: TGCGCCAGCAGCCCAAACAGATTAAATCAGCCCCAGCATTTT.

J is TRBJ2-3 and V is TRBV7-8; maybe TRBD1 (5 bases). The V and J ends lost 2 bases and 6 bases respectively, with 9 bases between them. This CDR3 spans 13 amino acids. Looked up from germline, CDR1 is SGHVS and CDR2 is FQNEAQ. The CDR3 loop reads CASSLKGADTQYF. Written as DNA, the CDR3 is TGTGCCAGCAGCTTAAAAGGGGCCGATACGCAGTATTTT.

The DNA for the CDR3 is TGTGCCAGCAACCGACAGGGTAGGGTCTCTGGAAACACCATATATTTT. Its translation is CASNRQGRVSGNTIYF. The V gene is TRBV2, the J gene TRBJ1-3, with 7 nucleotides matching TRBD1. J gave up 0 bases and V 7 bases, and 9 bases lay outside the gene matches. The CDR3 extends over 16 amino acids. Germline V gene data show CDR1 as SNHLY and CDR2 as FYNNEI. Full variable domain (rest looked up from reference TRBV2 and TRBJ1-3): EPEVTQTPSHQVTQMGQEVILRCVPISNHLYFYWYRQILGQKVEFLVSFYNNEISEKSEIFDDQFSVERPDGSNFTLKIRSTKLEDSAMYFCASNRQGRVSGNTIYFGEGSWLTVV.

The chain combines TRBV11-2 with TRBJ1-2; 12 bases agree with TRBD1. The CDR3 runs 14 residues. Trimming at V came to 4 bases and at J to 5 bases, leaving 2 bases not matched to a gene. The germline gives CDR1 SGHAT, CDR2 FQNNGV. The CDR3 bases are TGTGCCAGCAGCTCGGGACAGGGGGCGTATGGCTACACCTTC. Translation gives CASSSGQGAYGYTF.

As concerns this clone: At one end, the junction sequence differs from germline, possibly due to a read error. At the DNA level, this CDR3 is encoded by other sequences in the same sample as well. The V gene is TRBV7-9, the J gene TRBJ2-7; 12 bases are shared with TRBD2. The CDR3 covers 16 residues. CDR1 and CDR2 (germline): SEHNR, FQNEAQ (reference sequence). The CDR3 loop reads CASSSPGLAGLNEQYF. DNA for the CDR3: TGCGCCAGCAGCTCCCCCGGACTAGCGGGACTCAACGAGCAGTACTTC. The full variable domain, in which reference TRBV7-9 and TRBJ2-7 provide the parts outside the CDR3, is DTGVSQNPRHKITKRGQNVTFRCDPISEHNRLYWYRQTLGQGPEFLTYFQNEAQLEKSRLLSDRFSAERPKGSFSTLEIQRTEQGDSAMYLCASSSPGLAGLNEQYFGPGTRLTVT.

The chain uses TRBV27 and TRBJ1-5; a weak D match, TRBD1 (6 bases). Germline CDR1 MNHEY, CDR2 SMNVEV (reference sequence). There are 14 residues in the CDR3. Deletions cut 4 bases from V and 7 bases from J, with 14 bases between. This CDR3 is CASSYGLRGQPQHF. The DNA for the CDR3 is TGTGCCAGCAGTTACGGTCTAAGGGGGCAGCCCCAGCATTTT.

This clone appeared a single time. V and J are TRBV28 and TRBJ1-1, with D maybe TRBD1 (5 bases). Germline CDR1 is MDHEN and CDR2 is SYDVKM. This CDR3 contains 14 residues. V shed 3 bases and J shed 4 bases, with 12 bases lying between them. The CDR3 here is CASSFQGKGTEAFF. CDR3 coding DNA: TGTGCCAGCAGTTTTCAGGGTAAGGGCACTGAAGCTTTCTTT. The full variable domain, with the rest looked up from reference TRBV28 and TRBJ1-1, is DVKVTQSSRYLVKRTGEKVFLECVQDMDHENMFWYRQDPGLGLRLIYFSYDVKMKEKGDIPEGYSVSREKKERFSLILESASTNQTSMYLCASSFQGKGTEAFFGQGTRLTVV.

The chain has TRBV6-5 and TRBJ2-7, with TRBD2 matching over 12 bases. V trimming: 2 bases; J trimming: 1 base; junction bases outside the gene matches: 0. Germline assignment: CDR1 MNHEY and CDR2 SVGAGI. This CDR3 has 15 amino acids. This CDR3 is CASSYGTSGSYEQYF. CDR3 nucleotides: TGTGCCAGCAGTTACGGGACTAGCGGGTCCTACGAGCAGTACTTC.

CDR3 sequence: CASRPDQGETQYF. CDR3 DNA: TGTGCCAGCAGACCGGACCAGGGGGAGACCCAGTACTTC. V gene TRBV6-6 combines with J gene TRBJ2-5; possibly TRBD1 for D (6 bases). Germline CDR1 and CDR2: MNHNY and SVGAGI (reference sequence). This CDR3 contains 13 residues. Deletions cut 6 bases from V and 5 bases from J, with 13 bases between.

The V call is TRBV2, the J call TRBJ1-6; 8 positions agree with TRBD1. Germline CDR1 SNHLY, CDR2 FYNNEI. This CDR3 comprises 15 residues. J gave up 7 bases and V 7 bases, and 9 bases lay outside the gene matches. The CDR3 spells CASKAGGGVNSPLHF. The CDR3 DNA reads as TGTGCCAGCAAGGCAGGGGGCGGCGTGAATTCACCCCTCCACTTT.

This clone was detected only once. The V and J genes are TRBV7-6 and TRBJ2-5; 7 bases match TRBD2. The CDR3 length is 15 residues. Germline V gene sequence: CDR1 SGHVS, CDR2 FNYEAQ. V dropped 5 bases and J dropped 4; count of bases not matched to a gene: 10. CDR3 nucleotides: TGTGCCAGCAGCCGAGGACTAGTAGTTCCAGAGACCCAGTACTTC. It translates to CASSRGLVVPETQYF.

CDR3 coding DNA: TGTGCCAGCACCCTACAGGGGACTAGTCCCTACGAGCAGTACTTC. Amino acids: CASTLQGTSPYEQYF. The chain links TRBV7-8 to TRBJ2-5, with D maybe TRBD2 (8 bases). The J call may be in error: the DNA end matches TRBJ2-7 better. This CDR3 spans 15 amino acids. CDR1 and CDR2 from the germline V gene are SGHVS and FQNEAQ.

The chain is built from TRBV5-4 and TRBJ2-7, with D possibly being TRBD2 (5 bases). V lost 4 bases and J 4 bases, leaving 18 bases between the germline ends. CDR3 length: 15 residues. Germline V gene data show CDR1 as SGHNT and CDR2 as YYREEE (reference sequence). For the CDR3, the DNA is TGTGCCAGCAGCCCCCGCAGCCGGGATAGGTACGAGCAGTACTTC. Translation gives CASSPRSRDRYEQYF.